Sequencing of this T cell receptor (beta chain) was carried out in a study of blood T cell repertoires in COVID-19 (dated by TCRdb to between 2020 and 2021). Regarding the research as a whole: Collaborator samples came from the United States, Italy and Spain and covered acute and convalescent phases of COVID-19. The material from the prospective study consisted of cDNA or gDNA derived from T cells, B-cell-depleted T cells, or PBMCs. The dataset comprised deeply sampled blood TCRbeta repertoires from subjects exposed to, actively infected with, or recovered from COVID-19. The repertoires were released in a freely available public database meant as a resource for research on the immune response to SARS-CoV-2. The samples were drawn from two sources: the first 160 participants of the ongoing ImmuneRACE study, and 950 to 1,500 subjects contributed by 6 global collaborators. Sample metadata almost always included a de-identified subject ID, COVID-19 status, age in years and sex. Where HLA class I and class II types were available, the types were taken from metadata supplied by the sample provider, not from assay-based typing.

The investigation overall reported the following: Clinical and demographic metadata were provided uncurated, with the amount varying by source and participant.

In regard to this clone: Its specific antigen is unknown. Base qualities were left out, and no much larger clone turns up one base away.

A second Seattle source provided samples from volunteer blood donors who had recovered from COVID-19. The collaborating institutions used their own protocols to collect whole blood in K2EDTA tubes. Collaborator samples were shipped for TCRbeta analysis as frozen whole blood, isolated PBMCs, or DNA extracted from either sample type. TCRbeta CDR3 regions were amplified from genomic DNA by means of the immunoSEQ Assay, a bias-controlled multiplex PCR. For the original study's pipeline: The number of nucleated cells in each sample was estimated from the amplification of reference gene primers within the assay. Sequence reads were collapsed and filtered to measure the absolute abundance of every unique TCRbeta CDR3 rearrangement. For each sample, productive Simpson clonality was calculated as the square root of Simpson's diversity index across productive rearrangements. In its TCRdb copy, this immuneACCESS table keeps in-frame sequences only and misses some clones. Where compared with another copy, unresolved V genes explain less than half of these, and the others have no known cause. V and J calls plus clone size are reproduced from that table; the DNA served to infer D and trimming. The sample has 250,000 or so clones on record, over 70% of them singletons. The ten largest account for 1.5% of the sample.

The clonotype comes from a middle-aged woman who had recovered from COVID-19. The sample taken for sequencing was peripheral blood.

The bases are TGTGCCAGCTCACCTCTACAGGGAGAGGGGTATGGCTACACCTTC. It translates to CASSPLQGEGYGYTF. The chain couples TRBV18 to TRBJ1-2; TRBD1 might be the D gene, on 6 matching bases. CDR1 and CDR2, per the germline V gene, are KGHSH and LQKENI. Its CDR3 holds 15 amino acids, cysteine through phenylalanine. Only the CDR3 DNA stays, 45 bases, in frame from base 1. Deletion took 3 bases off V and 5 bases off J, with a span of 16 bases between the germline ends.